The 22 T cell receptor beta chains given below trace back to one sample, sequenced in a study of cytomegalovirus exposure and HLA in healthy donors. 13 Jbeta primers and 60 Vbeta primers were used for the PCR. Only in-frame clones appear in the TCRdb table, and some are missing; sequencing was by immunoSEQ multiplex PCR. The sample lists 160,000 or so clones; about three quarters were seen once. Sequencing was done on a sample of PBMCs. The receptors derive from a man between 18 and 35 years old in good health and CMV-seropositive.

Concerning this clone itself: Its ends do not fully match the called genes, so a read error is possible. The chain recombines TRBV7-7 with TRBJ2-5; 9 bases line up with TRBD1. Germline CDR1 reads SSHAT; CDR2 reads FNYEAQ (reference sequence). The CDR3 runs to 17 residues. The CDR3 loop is CASSLGLADRGGETQYF. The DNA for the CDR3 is TGTGCTAGCAGCTTAGGTCTAGCGGACAGGGGAGGGGAGACCCAGTACTTC.

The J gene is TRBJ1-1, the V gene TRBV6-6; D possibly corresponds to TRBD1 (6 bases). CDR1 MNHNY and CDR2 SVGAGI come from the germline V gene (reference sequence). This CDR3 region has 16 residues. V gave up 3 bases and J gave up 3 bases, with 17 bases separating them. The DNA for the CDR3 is TGTGCCAGCAGTTATTGGGAAAGGGGGAGGGACACTGAAGCTTTCTTT. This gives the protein CASSYWERGRDTEAFF.

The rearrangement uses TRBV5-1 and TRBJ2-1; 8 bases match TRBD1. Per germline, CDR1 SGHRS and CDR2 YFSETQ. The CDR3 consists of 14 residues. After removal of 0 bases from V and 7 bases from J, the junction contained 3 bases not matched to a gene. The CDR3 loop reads CASSLGDRGNEQFF. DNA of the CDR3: TGCGCCAGCAGCTTGGGCGACAGGGGAAATGAGCAGTTCTTC. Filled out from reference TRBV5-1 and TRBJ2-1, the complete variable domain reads KAGVTQTPRYLIKTRGQQVTLSCSPISGHRSVSWYQQTPGQGLQFLFEYFSETQRNKGNFPGRFSGRQFSNSRSEMNVSTLELGDSALYLCASSLGDRGNEQFFGPGTRLTVL.

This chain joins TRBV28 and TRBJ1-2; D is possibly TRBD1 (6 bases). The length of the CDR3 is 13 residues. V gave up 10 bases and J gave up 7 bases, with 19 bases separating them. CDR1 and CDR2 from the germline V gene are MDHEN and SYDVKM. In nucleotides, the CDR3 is TGTGCCATCCCTACCCGTGGACAGACTGGCTACACCTTC. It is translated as CAIPTRGQTGYTF.

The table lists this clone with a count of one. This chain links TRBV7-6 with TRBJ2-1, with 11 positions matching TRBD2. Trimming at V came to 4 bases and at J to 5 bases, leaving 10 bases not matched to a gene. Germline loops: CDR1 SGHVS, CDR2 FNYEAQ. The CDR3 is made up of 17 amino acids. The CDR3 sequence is CASSSITGTSGDNEQFF. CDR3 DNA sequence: TGTGCCAGCAGCTCAATTACCGGGACTAGCGGTGACAATGAGCAGTTCTTC. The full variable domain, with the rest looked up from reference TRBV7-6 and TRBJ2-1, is GAGVSQSPRYKVTKRGQDVALRCDPISGHVSLYWYRQALGQGPEFLTYFNYEAQQDKSGLPNDRFSAERPEGSISTLTIQRTEQRDSAMYRCASSSITGTSGDNEQFFGPGTRLTVL.

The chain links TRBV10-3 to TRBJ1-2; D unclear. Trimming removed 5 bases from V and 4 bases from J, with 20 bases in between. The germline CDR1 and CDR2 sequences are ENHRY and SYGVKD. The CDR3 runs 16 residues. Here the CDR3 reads CAISRTLGEWSYGYTF. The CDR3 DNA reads TGTGCCATCAGTCGGACCCTCGGGGAGTGGTCCTATGGCTACACCTTC.

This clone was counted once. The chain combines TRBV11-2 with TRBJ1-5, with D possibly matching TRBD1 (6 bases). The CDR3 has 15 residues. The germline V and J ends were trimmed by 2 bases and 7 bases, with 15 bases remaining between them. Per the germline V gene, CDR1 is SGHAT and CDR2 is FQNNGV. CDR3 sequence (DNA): TGTGCCAGCAGCTTAACGGACAGTCGGCGGCAGCCCCAGCATTTT. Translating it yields CASSLTDSRRQPQHF.

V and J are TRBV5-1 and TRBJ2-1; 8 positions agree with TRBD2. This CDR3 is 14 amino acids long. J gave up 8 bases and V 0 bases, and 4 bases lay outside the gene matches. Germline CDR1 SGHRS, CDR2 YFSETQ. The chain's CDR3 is CASSLGTSNYEQFF. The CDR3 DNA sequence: TGCGCCAGCAGCTTGGGGACTAGCAACTATGAGCAGTTCTTC.

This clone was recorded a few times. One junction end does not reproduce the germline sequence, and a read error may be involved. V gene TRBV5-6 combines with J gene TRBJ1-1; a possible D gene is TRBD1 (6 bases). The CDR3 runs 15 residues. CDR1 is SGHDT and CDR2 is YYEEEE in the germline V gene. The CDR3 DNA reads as TGTGCCAGCACCTTGCCCAGGGGCAGGGACACTGAAGCTTTCTTT. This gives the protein CASTLPRGRDTEAFF.

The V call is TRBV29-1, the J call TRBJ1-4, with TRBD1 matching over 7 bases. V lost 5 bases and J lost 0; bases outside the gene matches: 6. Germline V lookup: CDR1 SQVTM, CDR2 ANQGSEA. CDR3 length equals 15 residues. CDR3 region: CSVRGTVATNEKLFF. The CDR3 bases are TGCAGCGTTAGAGGGACAGTAGCAACTAATGAAAAACTGTTTTTT.

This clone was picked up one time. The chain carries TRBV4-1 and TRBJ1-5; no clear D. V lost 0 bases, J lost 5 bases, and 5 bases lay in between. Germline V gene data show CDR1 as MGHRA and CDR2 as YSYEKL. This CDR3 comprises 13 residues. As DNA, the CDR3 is TGCGCCAGCAGCCAAGACTACTATCAGCCCCAGCATTTT. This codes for CASSQDYYQPQHF.

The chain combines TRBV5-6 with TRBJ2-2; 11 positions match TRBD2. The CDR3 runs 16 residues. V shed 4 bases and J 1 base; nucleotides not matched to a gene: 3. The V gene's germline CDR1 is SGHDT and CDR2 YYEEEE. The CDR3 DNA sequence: TGTGCCAGCAGCACCGGACTAGCGGGGAACACCGGGGAGCTGTTTTTT. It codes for CASSTGLAGNTGELFF.

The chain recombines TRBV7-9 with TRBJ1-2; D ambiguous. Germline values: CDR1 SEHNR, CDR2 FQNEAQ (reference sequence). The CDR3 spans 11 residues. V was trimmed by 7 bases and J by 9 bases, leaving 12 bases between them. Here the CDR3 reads CASTPQSRYTF. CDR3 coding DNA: TGTGCCAGCACTCCCCAGTCCCGCTACACCTTC. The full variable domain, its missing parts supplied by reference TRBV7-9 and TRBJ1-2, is DTGVSQNPRHKITKRGQNVTFRCDPISEHNRLYWYRQTLGQGPEFLTYFQNEAQLEKSRLLSDRFSAERPKGSFSTLEIQRTEQGDSAMYLCASTPQSRYTFGSGTRLTVV.

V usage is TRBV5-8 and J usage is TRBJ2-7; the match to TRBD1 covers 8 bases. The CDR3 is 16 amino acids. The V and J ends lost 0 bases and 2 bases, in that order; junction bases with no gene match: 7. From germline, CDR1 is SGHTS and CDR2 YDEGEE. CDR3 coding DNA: TGTGCCAGCAGCTTGGAGGACAGGGAATCCACCTACGAGCAGTACGTC. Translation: CASSLEDRESTYEQYV.

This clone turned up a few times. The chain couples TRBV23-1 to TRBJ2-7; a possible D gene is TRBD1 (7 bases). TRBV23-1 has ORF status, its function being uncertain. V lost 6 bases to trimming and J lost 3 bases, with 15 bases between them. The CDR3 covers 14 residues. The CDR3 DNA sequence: TGCGCCAGCAGACTCCGCCAGGGGGGCTACGAGCAGTACGTC. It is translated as CASRLRQGGYEQYV.

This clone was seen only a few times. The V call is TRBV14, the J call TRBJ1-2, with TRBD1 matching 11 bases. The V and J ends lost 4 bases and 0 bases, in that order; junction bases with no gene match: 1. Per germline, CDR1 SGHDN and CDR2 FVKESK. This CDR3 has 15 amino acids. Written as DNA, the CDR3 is TGTGCCAGCAGCCGGACAGGGGGCGCTAACTATGGCTACACCTTC. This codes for CASSRTGGANYGYTF.

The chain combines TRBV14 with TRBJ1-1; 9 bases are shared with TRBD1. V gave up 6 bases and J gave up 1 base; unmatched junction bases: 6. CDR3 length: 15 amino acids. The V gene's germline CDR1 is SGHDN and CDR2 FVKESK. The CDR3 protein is CASRPQGAGNTEAFF. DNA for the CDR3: TGTGCCAGCAGGCCACAGGGGGCTGGGAACACTGAAGCTTTCTTT.

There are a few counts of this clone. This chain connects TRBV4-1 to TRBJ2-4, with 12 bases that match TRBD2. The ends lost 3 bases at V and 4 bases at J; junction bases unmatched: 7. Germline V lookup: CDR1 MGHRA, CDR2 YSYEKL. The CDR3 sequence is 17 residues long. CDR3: CASSHLGLAGIKNIQYF. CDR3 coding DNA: TGCGCCAGCAGCCACCTCGGACTAGCGGGAATTAAAAACATTCAGTACTTC.

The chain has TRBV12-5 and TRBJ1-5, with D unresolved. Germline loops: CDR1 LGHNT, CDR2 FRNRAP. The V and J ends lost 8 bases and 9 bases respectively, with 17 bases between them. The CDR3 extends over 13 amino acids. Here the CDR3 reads CASSGGPLSPQHF. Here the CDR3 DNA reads TGTGCTAGTTCCGGAGGCCCTTTGTCGCCCCAGCATTTT.

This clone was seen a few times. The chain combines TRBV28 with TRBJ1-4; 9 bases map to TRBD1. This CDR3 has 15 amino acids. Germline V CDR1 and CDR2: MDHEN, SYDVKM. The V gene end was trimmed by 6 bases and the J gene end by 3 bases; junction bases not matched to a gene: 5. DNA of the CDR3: TGTGCCAGCAGCCGGACAGGGGTTTCTAATGAAAAACTGTTTTTT. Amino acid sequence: CASSRTGVSNEKLFF.

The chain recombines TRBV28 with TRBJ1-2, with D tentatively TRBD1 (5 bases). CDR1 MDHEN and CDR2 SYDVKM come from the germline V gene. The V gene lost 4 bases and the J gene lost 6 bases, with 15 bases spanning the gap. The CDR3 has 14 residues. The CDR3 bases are TGTGCCAGCAGTTCGGGACGCCGGAGGGATGGCTACACCTTC. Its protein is CASSSGRRRDGYTF.

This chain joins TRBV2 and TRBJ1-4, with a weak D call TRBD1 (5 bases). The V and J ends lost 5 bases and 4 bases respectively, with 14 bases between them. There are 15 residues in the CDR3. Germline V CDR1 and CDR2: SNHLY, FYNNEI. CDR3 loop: CASSYTGSGNEKLFF. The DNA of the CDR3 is TGTGCCAGCAGTTATACAGGTTCGGGTAATGAAAAACTGTTTTTT.